Detailed here is one T cell receptor beta chain. CDR3 length equals 12 residues. With 0 bases removed from V and 4 bases from J, the gap between germline ends came to 5 bases. Germline CDR1 reads SGHDT; CDR2 reads YYEEEE. The data belong to a study of T cell responses to AZD1222 COVID-19 vaccine. The repertoire was sequenced with immunoSEQ multiplex PCR; TCRdb's copy has only in-frame clones and lacks some. This table holds under 200,000 clones, around 93% found once. The chain couples TRBV5-6 to TRBJ2-7; D gene unclear. The clonotype originates from an adult in good health. The sequences come from peripheral blood, collected on day 0 of AZD1222 vaccination. The CDR3 bases are TGTGCCAGCAGCTTGGGCCAGTACGAGCAGTACTTC. Translating gives CASSLGQYEQYF.